This T cell receptor beta chain derives from a study of blood T cell repertoires in COVID-19. Study background: Whether acute or convalescent, the COVID-19 samples came from the United States, Italy and Spain. In each case, the material was cDNA or gDNA derived from T cells, B-cell-depleted T cells, or PBMCs.

There are 16 residues in the CDR3. The V gene end was trimmed by 0 bases and the J gene end by 6 bases; junction bases not matched to a gene: 9. Germline V gene sequence: CDR1 LNHNV, CDR2 YYDKDF (reference sequence). Per the original data handling: Estimation of nucleated cell counts was performed using reference gene primer amplification. Method: immunoSEQ multiplex PCR; TCRdb's copy keeps in-frame clones and lacks some. V, J and clone size are those of that table, while D and trimming were read from the DNA. The sample lists about 63,000 clones; 75% to 90% were seen once. This receptor was taken from a man aged 50 to 59 with active COVID-19. Material: peripheral blood. The rearrangement uses TRBV15 and TRBJ2-7; 9 bases agree with TRBD1. CDR3 residues: CATSRETGTGSREQYF. The CDR3 DNA sequence: TGTGCCACCAGCAGAGAGACCGGGACAGGGAGTCGCGAGCAGTACTTC. The whole variable domain, remainder taken from reference TRBV15 and TRBJ2-7, is DAMVIQNPRYQVTQFGKPVTLSCSQTLNHNVMYWYQQKSSQAPKLLFHYYDKDFNNEADTPDNFQSRRPNTSFCFLDIRSPGLGDTAMYLCATSRETGTGSREQYFGPGTRLTVT.